A single sample gave rise to the 29 T cell receptor beta chains below, sequenced in a study of blood T cell repertoires in COVID-19. The assay was immunoSEQ multiplex PCR, and TCRdb's table has in-frame clones only and misses some. Of fewer than 90,000 clones listed, around 89% are singletons. Sequencing was done on a sample of peripheral blood. The receptor set was obtained from a man in his sixties with acute or convalescent COVID-19.

The chain carries TRBV5-1 and TRBJ2-4; possibly TRBD2 for D (6 bases). This CDR3 is built from 13 residues. V dropped 7 bases and J dropped 8 bases, with 16 bases sitting between them. Germline V CDR1 and CDR2: SGHRS, YFSETQ. The CDR3 sequence: CASGPGTSDIQYF. The CDR3 coding sequence is TGCGCCAGCGGACCCGGGACTTCGGACATTCAGTACTTC.

In DNA form, the CDR3 reads TGTGCCAGCAGTTACTCGAGGGACAGGGTGTACAATGAGCAGTTCTTC. Its protein is CASSYSRDRVYNEQFF. The chain joins TRBV6-5 to TRBJ2-1; TRBD1 matches 9 bases. The CDR3 is 16 amino acids. Trimming removed 0 bases from V and 4 bases from J; junction bases left unmatched: 4. Germline V gene data show CDR1 as MNHEY and CDR2 as SVGAGI.

This chain links TRBV30 with TRBJ1-2, with D unclear. The V gene lost 4 bases and the J gene lost 4 bases, with 13 bases spanning the gap. The CDR3 sequence is 13 residues long. The germline V gene encodes CDR1 GTSNPN and CDR2 SVGIG (reference sequence). Written as DNA, the CDR3 is TGTGCCTGGAAAGAGGTTTCCCGCTATGGCTACACCTTC. As protein: CAWKEVSRYGYTF.

This chain uses TRBV19 with TRBJ2-3, with a possible D match to TRBD2 (5 bases). Trimming pared 7 bases from V and 8 bases from J, leaving 13 bases between. Looked up from germline, CDR1 is LNHDA and CDR2 is SQIVND (reference sequence). The CDR3 has 12 amino acids. Written as DNA, the CDR3 is TGTGCCAGTACAGATCTACGGGGTACGCAGTATTTT. It translates to CASTDLRGTQYF.

This clone occurred a few times. V usage is TRBV11-2 and J usage is TRBJ1-3; D possibly corresponds to TRBD1 (5 bases). The CDR3 length is 14 residues. V was trimmed by 3 bases and J by 5 bases, leaving 11 bases between them. Germline CDR1 and CDR2: SGHAT and FQNNGV. CDR3 nucleotides: TGTGCCAGCAGCTTTTCTGACAGCCGAAACACCATATATTTT. This codes for CASSFSDSRNTIYF.

The chain uses TRBV7-2 and TRBJ1-6; 8 nucleotides agree with TRBD1. Germline V gene sequence: CDR1 SGHTA, CDR2 FQGNSA. This CDR3 region has 15 residues. Trimming took 0 bases from V and 9 from J; bases not matched to a gene: 4. The CDR3 region is CASSLAGQAFSPLHF. The CDR3 nucleotides read TGTGCCAGCAGCTTAGCGGGACAGGCATTTTCACCCCTCCACTTT.

This sequence joins TRBV7-3 and TRBJ1-1; D call uncertain. From germline, CDR1 is SGHTA and CDR2 FQGTGA. V lost 0 bases, J lost 3 bases, and 5 bases lay in between. The CDR3 length is 13 residues. DNA of the CDR3: TGTGCCAGCAGCTTAACGGGCGACACTGAAGCTTTCTTT. Translation: CASSLTGDTEAFF.

The chain combines TRBV5-6 with TRBJ1-3; TRBD1 is a possible D gene (6 bases). CDR1 SGHDT and CDR2 YYEEEE come from the germline V gene. CDR3 length equals 16 residues. Between the trimmed V and J ends, which lost 3 bases and 1 base, there was a span of 14 bases. CDR3 sequence: CASSSGGRASGNTIYF. The CDR3, as DNA: TGTGCCAGCAGCTCTGGGGGCCGGGCTTCTGGAAACACCATATATTTT.

J is TRBJ2-5 and V is TRBV7-8; a weak D match, TRBD1 (6 bases). Germline V gives CDR1 SGHVS, CDR2 FQNEAQ. V dropped 3 bases and J dropped 4 bases, with 12 bases sitting between them. The CDR3 spans 14 residues. CDR3 loop: CASSLGRGRETQYF. CDR3 in DNA: TGTGCCAGCAGCTTGGGCAGGGGAAGAGAGACCCAGTACTTC. The full variable domain, completed using reference TRBV7-8 and TRBJ2-5, is GAGVSQSPRYKVAKRGQDVALRCDPISGHVSLFWYQQALGQGPEFLTYFQNEAQLDKSGLPSDRFFAERPEGSVSTLKIQRTQQEDSAVYLCASSLGRGRETQYFGPGTRLLVL.

The rearrangement uses TRBV19 and TRBJ1-1; 7 bases match TRBD1. The CDR3 runs 15 residues. With V trimmed by 7 bases and J by 2 bases, 10 bases remained unmatched. The germline gives CDR1 LNHDA, CDR2 SQIVND (reference sequence). This chain's CDR3 is CASNPPHRGNTEAFF. The CDR3 DNA follows: TGTGCCAGTAACCCGCCTCACAGGGGAAACACTGAAGCTTTCTTT. The full variable domain, its missing parts supplied by reference TRBV19 and TRBJ1-1, is DGGITQSPKYLFRKEGQNVTLSCEQNLNHDAMYWYRQDPGQGLRLIYYSQIVNDFQKGDIAEGYSVSREKKESFPLTVTSAQKNPTAFYLCASNPPHRGNTEAFFGQGTRLTVV.

J is TRBJ2-7 and V is TRBV5-1, with 7 nucleotides matching TRBD1. The CDR3 is 17 residues long. J was trimmed by 5 bases and V by 7 bases; bases with no gene match: 21. The germline V gene encodes CDR1 SGHRS and CDR2 YFSETQ. This CDR3 reads CASASSSDRVISHEQYF. The DNA for the CDR3 is TGCGCCAGCGCCTCCTCGTCTGACAGGGTAATTTCCCACGAGCAGTACTTC.

This clone was picked up one time. The chain employs TRBV5-4 and TRBJ1-6; 7 nucleotides line up with TRBD1. The germline V gene has CDR1 SGHNT and CDR2 YYREEE (reference sequence). V was clipped by 4 bases and J by 5 bases; unmatched bases: 3. The CDR3 runs to 14 residues. CDR3 amino acids: CASSRQGNNSPLHF. The CDR3 nucleotides read TGTGCCAGCAGCAGACAGGGAAATAATTCACCCCTCCACTTT.

This rearrangement joins TRBV11-2 to TRBJ2-3, with 8 positions matching TRBD2. The CDR3 is 15 amino acids. The junction had 7 bases not matched to a gene; V was cut back by 5 bases and J by 3 bases. The germline gives CDR1 SGHAT, CDR2 FQNNGV. This CDR3 is CASSNSAGGTDTQYF. The CDR3 nucleotides read TGTGCCAGCAGCAACTCTGCGGGAGGAACAGATACGCAGTATTTT.

The V and J genes are TRBV10-3 and TRBJ2-1; D is ambiguous. Looked up from germline, CDR1 is ENHRY and CDR2 is SYGVKD. This CDR3 is 12 amino acids long. V lost 4 bases and J 5 bases, leaving 6 bases between the germline ends. CDR3 amino acids: CAISAFNNEQFF. CDR3 DNA sequence: TGTGCCATCAGTGCCTTTAACAATGAGCAGTTCTTC.

The chain combines TRBV12-5 with TRBJ1-5; a weak D match, TRBD1 (5 bases). The CDR3 consists of 14 residues. Trimming removed 1 base from V and 5 bases from J, with 9 bases in between. Germline V gives CDR1 LGHNT, CDR2 FRNRAP. The CDR3 sequence: CASGLGRVDQPQHF. Written as DNA, the CDR3 is TGTGCTAGTGGTTTGGGCAGGGTGGATCAGCCCCAGCATTTT.

The rearrangement joins TRBV4-2 to TRBJ1-2; 9 bases are a match to TRBD1. The CDR3 has 15 residues. J gave up 1 base and V 3 bases, and 3 bases lay outside the gene matches. CDR1 is LGHNA, CDR2 YNFKEQ, per germline. CDR3 sequence reads: CASSQDRGDNYGYTF. CDR3 sequence (DNA): TGTGCCAGCAGCCAGGACAGGGGTGATAACTATGGCTACACCTTC.

The J gene is TRBJ2-7, the V gene TRBV27; D is unresolved. The CDR3 sequence is 13 residues long. In germline, CDR1 is MNHEY, CDR2 SMNVEV (reference sequence). The V and J ends lost 3 bases and 0 bases respectively, with 6 bases between them. CDR3 protein: CASSFLSSYEQYF. The DNA for the CDR3 is TGTGCCAGCAGTTTCTTGAGCTCCTACGAGCAGTACTTC.

This clone appeared a few times. This sequence joins TRBV9 and TRBJ2-7, with D uncertain. There are 14 residues in the CDR3. CDR1 and CDR2 from the germline V gene are SGDLS and YYNGEE. The ends were cut back, 0 bases at V and 0 bases at J, with 7 bases in the middle. In nucleotides, the CDR3 is TGTGCCAGCAGCGTAGGTTCTAGCTCCTACGAGCAGTACTTC. Translating it yields CASSVGSSSYEQYF. Looking up the rest from reference TRBV9 and TRBJ2-7 gives the full variable domain: DSGVTQTPKHLITATGQRVTLRCSPRSGDLSVYWYQQSLDQGLQFLIQYYNGEERAKGNILERFSAQQFPDLHSELNLSSLELGDSALYFCASSVGSSSYEQYFGPGTRLTVT.

The gene calls are TRBV2 and TRBJ1-5; 8 nucleotides agree with TRBD1. V lost 2 bases to trimming and J lost 7 bases; unmatched junction nucleotides: 10. The CDR3 is made up of 16 amino acids. Germline V gene data show CDR1 as SNHLY and CDR2 as FYNNEI. CDR3 DNA: TGTGCCAGCAGTGAATCATTCCAGGGGGCACGGCAGCCCCAGCATTTT. Its translation is CASSESFQGARQPQHF.

This chain uses TRBV11-1 with TRBJ2-2; possible D gene TRBD1, 6 bases. This CDR3 spans 16 amino acids. Deletions cut 5 bases from V and 3 bases from J, with 16 bases between. Per germline, CDR1 SGHAT and CDR2 FQDESV (reference sequence). CDR3: CASSPPAAGDTGELFF. For the CDR3, the DNA is TGTGCCAGCAGCCCGCCTGCCGCAGGGGACACCGGGGAGCTGTTTTTT.

The chain joins TRBV9 to TRBJ2-1, with 10 bases fitting TRBD2. The trim removed 4 bases at V and 0 bases at J, leaving 10 bases unmatched. Germline-derived CDR1 and CDR2 are SGDLS and YYNGEE. The CDR3 consists of 18 residues. The CDR3 region is CASSRGLAGENSYNEQFF. CDR3 nucleotides: TGTGCCAGCAGCCGGGGGCTAGCGGGAGAGAACTCCTACAATGAGCAGTTCTTC.

V gene TRBV5-1 combines with J gene TRBJ2-2, with TRBD1 matching over 7 bases. V lost 4 bases, J lost 0 bases, and 9 bases stayed unmatched. Germline V gene data show CDR1 as SGHRS and CDR2 as YFSETQ. The CDR3 runs to 17 residues. The CDR3 reads CASSVRTGNANTGELFF. The CDR3 coding sequence is TGCGCCAGCAGCGTGCGGACAGGCAACGCGAACACCGGGGAGCTGTTTTTT.

The rearrangement links TRBV11-2 to TRBJ2-7; D gene unclear. CDR3 length: 15 amino acids. V was pared by 1 base and J by 4 bases, with 14 bases between. CDR1 SGHAT and CDR2 FQNNGV come from the germline V gene. This chain's CDR3 is CASSLVSTSSYEQYF. DNA for the CDR3: TGTGCCAGCAGCTTAGTGTCTACCTCTAGTTACGAGCAGTACTTC.

The chain couples TRBV5-4 to TRBJ2-7; possible D gene TRBD1, 5 bases. Germline assignment: CDR1 SGHNT and CDR2 YYREEE (reference sequence). The V gene lost 0 bases and the J gene lost 2 bases, with 9 bases spanning the gap. The CDR3 length is 14 residues. The CDR3 is CASSLVGRAYEQYF. As DNA, the CDR3 is TGTGCCAGCAGCTTGGTAGGCAGGGCCTACGAGCAGTACTTC.

This clone was found once. The chain joins TRBV28 to TRBJ2-7; a weak D match, TRBD1 (6 bases). V gave up 3 bases and J gave up 2 bases, with 11 bases separating them. Per germline, CDR1 MDHEN and CDR2 SYDVKM. The CDR3 sequence is 14 residues long. The CDR3 reads CASSFRQETYEQYF. Here the CDR3 DNA reads TGTGCCAGCAGTTTCCGACAGGAGACCTACGAGCAGTACTTC.

The genes are TRBV7-9 and TRBJ2-7; 10 bases match TRBD2. V gave up 4 bases and J gave up 2 bases; unmatched junction bases: 5. Germline V gene lookup returns CDR1 SEHNR and CDR2 FQNEAQ (reference sequence). The CDR3 length is 15 residues. CDR3 coding DNA: TGTGCCAGCAGCTCTAGCGGGAGTTTGGCCTACGAGCAGTACTTC. Translating gives CASSSSGSLAYEQYF.

V gene TRBV10-1 combines with J gene TRBJ2-1; 10 bases fit TRBD2. V lost 2 bases to trimming and J lost 8 bases; unmatched junction nucleotides: 3. Germline V gene sequence: CDR1 WNHNN, CDR2 SYGVQD (reference sequence). The CDR3 has 14 amino acids. CDR3 protein: CASSEVAGGYEQFF. The CDR3 DNA is TGCGCCAGCAGTGAGGTAGCGGGAGGCTATGAGCAGTTCTTC.

The chain carries TRBV7-8 and TRBJ2-7, with D perhaps matching TRBD2 (6 bases). V gave up 5 bases and J gave up 2 bases, with 13 bases separating them. This CDR3 region has 14 residues. The V gene's germline CDR1 is SGHVS and CDR2 FQNEAQ. CDR3 coding DNA: TGTGCCAGCAGCCAACTTTGGACTACCTACGAGCAGTACTTC. Translated, it gives CASSQLWTTYEQYF. Together with reference TRBV7-8 and TRBJ2-7, the CDR3 gives the full variable domain: GAGVSQSPRYKVAKRGQDVALRCDPISGHVSLFWYQQALGQGPEFLTYFQNEAQLDKSGLPSDRFFAERPEGSVSTLKIQRTQQEDSAVYLCASSQLWTTYEQYFGPGTRLTVT.

The chain couples TRBV29-1 to TRBJ2-7, with D possibly TRBD1 on 5 matching bases. The V gene's germline CDR1 is SQVTM and CDR2 ANQGSEA. V gave up 5 bases and J gave up 3 bases, with 8 bases separating them. There are 11 residues in the CDR3. The CDR3 DNA is TGCAGCGTTTCCCAGGGCTACGAGCAGTACTTC. Amino acid sequence: CSVSQGYEQYF.